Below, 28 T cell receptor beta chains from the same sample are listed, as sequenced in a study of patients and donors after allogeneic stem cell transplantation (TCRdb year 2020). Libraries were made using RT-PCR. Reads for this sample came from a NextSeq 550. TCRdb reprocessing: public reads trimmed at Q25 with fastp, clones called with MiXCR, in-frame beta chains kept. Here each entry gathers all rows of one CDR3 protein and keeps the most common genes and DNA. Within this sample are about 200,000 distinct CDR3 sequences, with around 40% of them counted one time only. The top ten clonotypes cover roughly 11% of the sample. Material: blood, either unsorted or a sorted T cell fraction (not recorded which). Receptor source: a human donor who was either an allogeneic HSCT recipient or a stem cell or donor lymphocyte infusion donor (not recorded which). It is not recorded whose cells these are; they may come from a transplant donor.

CDR3 sequence: CASSSDRGNQPQHF. The DNA for the CDR3 is TGTGCCAGCAGTTCAGACAGGGGAAATCAGCCCCAGCATTTT. The chain carries TRBV12-3 or TRBV12-4 and TRBJ1-5, with 8 bases aligning to TRBD1. V lost 4 bases, J lost 4 bases, and 3 bases stayed unmatched. The CDR3 has 14 residues.

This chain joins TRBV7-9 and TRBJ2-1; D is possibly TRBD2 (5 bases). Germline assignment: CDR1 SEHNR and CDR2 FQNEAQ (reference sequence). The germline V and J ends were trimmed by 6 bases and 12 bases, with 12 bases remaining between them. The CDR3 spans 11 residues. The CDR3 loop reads CASRPGYGQFF. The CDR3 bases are TGTGCCAGCAGGCCGGGGTACGGGCAGTTCTTC.

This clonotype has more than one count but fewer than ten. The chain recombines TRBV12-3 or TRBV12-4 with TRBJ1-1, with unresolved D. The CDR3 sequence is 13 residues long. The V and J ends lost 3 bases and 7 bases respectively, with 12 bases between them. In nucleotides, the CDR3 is TGTGCCAGCAGTTTTCGGGAGGGAGGTGAAGCTTTCTTT. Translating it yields CASSFREGGEAFF.

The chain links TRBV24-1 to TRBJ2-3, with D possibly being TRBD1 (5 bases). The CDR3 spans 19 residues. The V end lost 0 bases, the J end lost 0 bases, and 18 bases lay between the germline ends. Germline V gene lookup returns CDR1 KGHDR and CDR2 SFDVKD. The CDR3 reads CATSDLSPRVQTSTDTQYF. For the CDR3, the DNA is TGTGCCACCAGTGATTTGTCCCCCAGGGTTCAGACTAGCACAGATACGCAGTATTTT.

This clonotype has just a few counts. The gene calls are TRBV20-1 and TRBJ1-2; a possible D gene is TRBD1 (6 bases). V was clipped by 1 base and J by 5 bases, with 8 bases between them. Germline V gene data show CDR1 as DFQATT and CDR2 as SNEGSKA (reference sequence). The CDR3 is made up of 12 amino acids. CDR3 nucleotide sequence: TGCAGTGCTAGAGGGGGGCGGTATGGCTACACCTTC. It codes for CSARGGRYGYTF.

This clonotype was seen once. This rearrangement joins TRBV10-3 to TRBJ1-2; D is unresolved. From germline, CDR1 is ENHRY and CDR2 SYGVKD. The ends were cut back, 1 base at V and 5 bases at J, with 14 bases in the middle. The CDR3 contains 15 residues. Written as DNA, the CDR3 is TGTGCCATCAGTGAGTGGCCCTCACAAGGGTATGGCTACACCTTC. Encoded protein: CAISEWPSQGYGYTF.

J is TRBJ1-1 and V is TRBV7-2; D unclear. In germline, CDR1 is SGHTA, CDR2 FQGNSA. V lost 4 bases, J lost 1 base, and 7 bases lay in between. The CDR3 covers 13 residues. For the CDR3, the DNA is TGTGCCAGCAGCTCCAGCACGAACACTGAAGCTTTCTTT. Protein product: CASSSSTNTEAFF.

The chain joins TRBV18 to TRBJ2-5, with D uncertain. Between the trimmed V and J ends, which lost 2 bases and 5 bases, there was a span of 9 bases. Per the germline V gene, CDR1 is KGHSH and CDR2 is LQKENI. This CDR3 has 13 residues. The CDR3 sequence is CASSPREGETQYF. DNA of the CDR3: TGTGCCAGCTCACCAAGAGAAGGCGAGACCCAGTACTTC. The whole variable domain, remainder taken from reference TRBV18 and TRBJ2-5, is NAGVMQNPRHLVRRRGQEARLRCSPMKGHSHVYWYRQLPEEGLKFMVYLQKENIIDESGMPKERFSAEFPKEGPSILRIQQVVRGDSAAYFCASSPREGETQYFGPGTRLLVL.

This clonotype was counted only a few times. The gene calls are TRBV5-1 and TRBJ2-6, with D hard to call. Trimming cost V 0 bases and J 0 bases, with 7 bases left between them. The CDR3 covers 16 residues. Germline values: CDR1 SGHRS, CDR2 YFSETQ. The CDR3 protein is CASSLERNSGANVLTF. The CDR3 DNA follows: TGCGCCAGCAGCTTGGAACGGAACTCTGGGGCCAACGTCCTGACTTTC. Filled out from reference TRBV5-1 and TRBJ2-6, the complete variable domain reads KAGVTQTPRYLIKTRGQQVTLSCSPISGHRSVSWYQQTPGQGLQFLFEYFSETQRNKGNFPGRFSGRQFSNSRSEMNVSTLELGDSALYLCASSLERNSGANVLTFGAGSRLTVL.

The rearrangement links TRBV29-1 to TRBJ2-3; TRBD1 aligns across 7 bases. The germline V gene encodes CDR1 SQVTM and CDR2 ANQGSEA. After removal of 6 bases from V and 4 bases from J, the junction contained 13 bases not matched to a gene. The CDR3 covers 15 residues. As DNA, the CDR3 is TGCAGCGTATCACTGGGACAGAGTGTCCCAGATACGCAGTATTTT. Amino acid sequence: CSVSLGQSVPDTQYF.

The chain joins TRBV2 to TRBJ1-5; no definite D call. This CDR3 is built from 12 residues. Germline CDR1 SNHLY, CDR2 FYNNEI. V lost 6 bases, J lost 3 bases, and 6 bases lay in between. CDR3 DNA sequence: TGTGCCAGCAGGCAGTTCAATCAGCCCCAGCATTTT. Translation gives CASRQFNQPQHF.

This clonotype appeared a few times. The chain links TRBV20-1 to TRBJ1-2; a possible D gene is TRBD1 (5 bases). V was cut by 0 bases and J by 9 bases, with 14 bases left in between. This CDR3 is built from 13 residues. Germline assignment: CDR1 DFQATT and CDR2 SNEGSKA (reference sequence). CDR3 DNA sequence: TGCAGTGCTAGAGATAGCAGGGTAGAGAGCTACACCTTC. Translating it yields CSARDSRVESYTF.

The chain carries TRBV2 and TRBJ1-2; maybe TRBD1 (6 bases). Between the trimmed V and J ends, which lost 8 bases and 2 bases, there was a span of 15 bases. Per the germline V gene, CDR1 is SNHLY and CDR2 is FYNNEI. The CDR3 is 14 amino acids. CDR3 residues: CASGIGGENYGYTF. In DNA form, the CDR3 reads TGTGCCAGCGGGATCGGGGGCGAGAACTATGGCTACACCTTC.

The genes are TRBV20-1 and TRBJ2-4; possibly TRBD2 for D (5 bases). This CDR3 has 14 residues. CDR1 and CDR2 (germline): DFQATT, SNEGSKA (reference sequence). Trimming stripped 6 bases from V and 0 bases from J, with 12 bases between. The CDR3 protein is CSAWTGIAKNIQYF. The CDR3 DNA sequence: TGCAGTGCCTGGACGGGAATAGCCAAAAACATTCAGTACTTC.

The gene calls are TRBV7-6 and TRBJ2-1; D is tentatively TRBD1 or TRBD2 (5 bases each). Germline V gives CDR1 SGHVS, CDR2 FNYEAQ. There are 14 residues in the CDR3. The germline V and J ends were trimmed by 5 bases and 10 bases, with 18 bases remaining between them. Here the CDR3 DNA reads TGTGCCAGCAGCCGGGACGGTCGGGGTGGGGAGCAGTTCTTC. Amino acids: CASSRDGRGGEQFF.

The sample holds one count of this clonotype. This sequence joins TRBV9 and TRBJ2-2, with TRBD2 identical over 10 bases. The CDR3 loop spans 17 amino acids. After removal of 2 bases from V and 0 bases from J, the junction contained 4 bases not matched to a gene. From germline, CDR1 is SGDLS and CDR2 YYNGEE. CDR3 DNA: TGTGCCAGCAGCGTTAGTAGCGGGAGGTCGAACACCGGGGAGCTGTTTTTT. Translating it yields CASSVSSGRSNTGELFF.

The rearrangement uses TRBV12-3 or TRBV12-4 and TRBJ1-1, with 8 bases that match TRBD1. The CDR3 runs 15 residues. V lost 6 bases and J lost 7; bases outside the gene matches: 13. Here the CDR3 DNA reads TGTGCCAGCAGCCTCCGGGGCCAGGGGGCCGATGAAGCTTTCTTT. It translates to CASSLRGQGADEAFF.

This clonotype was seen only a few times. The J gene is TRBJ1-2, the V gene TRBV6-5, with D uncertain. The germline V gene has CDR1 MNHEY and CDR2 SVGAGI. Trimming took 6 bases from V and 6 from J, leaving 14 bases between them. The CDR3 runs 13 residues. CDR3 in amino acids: CASSRGTDHGYTF. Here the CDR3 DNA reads TGTGCCAGCAGCCGGGGAACAGATCATGGCTACACCTTC.

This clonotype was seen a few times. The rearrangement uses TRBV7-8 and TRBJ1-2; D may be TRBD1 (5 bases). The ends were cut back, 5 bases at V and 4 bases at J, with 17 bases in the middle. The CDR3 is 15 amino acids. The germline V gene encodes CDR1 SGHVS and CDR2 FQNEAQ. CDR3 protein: CASSPMAGRGYGYTF. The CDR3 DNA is TGTGCCAGCAGCCCCATGGCAGGGAGGGGCTATGGCTACACCTTC.

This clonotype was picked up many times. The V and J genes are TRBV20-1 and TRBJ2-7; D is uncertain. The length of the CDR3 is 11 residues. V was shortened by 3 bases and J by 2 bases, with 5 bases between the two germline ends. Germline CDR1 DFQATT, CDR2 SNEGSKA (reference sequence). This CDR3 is CSASGAYEQYF. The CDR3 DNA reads TGCAGTGCTAGTGGAGCCTACGAGCAGTACTTC.

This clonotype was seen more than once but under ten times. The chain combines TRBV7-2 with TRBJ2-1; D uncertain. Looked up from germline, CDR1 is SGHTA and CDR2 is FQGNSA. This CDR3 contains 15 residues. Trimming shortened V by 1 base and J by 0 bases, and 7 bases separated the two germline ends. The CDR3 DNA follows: TGTGCCAGCAGCTTAGGGCAGTTCTCCTACAATGAGCAGTTCTTC. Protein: CASSLGQFSYNEQFF.

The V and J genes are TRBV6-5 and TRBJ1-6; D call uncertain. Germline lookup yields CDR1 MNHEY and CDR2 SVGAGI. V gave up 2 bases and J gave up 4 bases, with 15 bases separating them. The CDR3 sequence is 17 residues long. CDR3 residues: CASSYSPPPSYNSPLHF. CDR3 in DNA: TGTGCCAGCAGTTACAGCCCACCTCCTTCTTATAATTCACCCCTCCACTTT.

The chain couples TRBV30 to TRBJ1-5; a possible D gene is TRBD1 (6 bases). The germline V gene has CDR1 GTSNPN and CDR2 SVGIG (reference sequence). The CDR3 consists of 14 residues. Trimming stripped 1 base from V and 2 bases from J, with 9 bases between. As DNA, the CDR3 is TGTGCCTGGAGTGCTTACAGGGGCAATCAGCCCCAGCATTTT. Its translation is CAWSAYRGNQPQHF.

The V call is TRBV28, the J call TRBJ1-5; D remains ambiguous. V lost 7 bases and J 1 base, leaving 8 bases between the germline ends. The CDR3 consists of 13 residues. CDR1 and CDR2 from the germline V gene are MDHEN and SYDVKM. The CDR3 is CASIAWSNQPQHF. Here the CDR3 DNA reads TGTGCCAGCATAGCATGGAGCAATCAGCCCCAGCATTTT.

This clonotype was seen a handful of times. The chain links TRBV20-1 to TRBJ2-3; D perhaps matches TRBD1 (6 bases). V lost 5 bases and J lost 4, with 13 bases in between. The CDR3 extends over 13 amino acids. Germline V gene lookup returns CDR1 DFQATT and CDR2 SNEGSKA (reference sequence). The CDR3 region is CSAEGQLSDTQYF. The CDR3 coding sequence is TGCAGTGCTGAAGGACAGCTCTCAGATACGCAGTATTTT.

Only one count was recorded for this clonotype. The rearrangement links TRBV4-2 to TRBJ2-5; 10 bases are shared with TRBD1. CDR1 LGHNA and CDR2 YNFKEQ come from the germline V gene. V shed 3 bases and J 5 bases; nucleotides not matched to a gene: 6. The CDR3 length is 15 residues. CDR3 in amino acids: CASSHWTGGTETQYF. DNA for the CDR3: TGTGCCAGCAGCCATTGGACAGGGGGGACGGAGACCCAGTACTTC.

The CDR3 sequence is CASSLGTTTSYNEQFF. DNA for the CDR3: TGTGCCAGCAGCTTAGGGACTACGACCTCCTACAATGAGCAGTTCTTC. This sequence joins TRBV7-6 and TRBJ2-1, with D perhaps TRBD2 (6 bases). There are 16 residues in the CDR3. V lost 1 base and J 0 bases, leaving 10 bases between the germline ends. CDR1 and CDR2 (germline): SGHVS, FNYEAQ.

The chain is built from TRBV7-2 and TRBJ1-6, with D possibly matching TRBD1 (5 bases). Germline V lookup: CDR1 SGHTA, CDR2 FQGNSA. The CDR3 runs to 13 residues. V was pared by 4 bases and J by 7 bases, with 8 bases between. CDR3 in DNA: TGTGCCAGCAGCTCCTGGACAAATTCACCCCTCCACTTT. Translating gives CASSSWTNSPLHF.